The 25 T cell receptor beta chains below were found in one sample sequenced in a study of T-cell reconstitution after alpha-beta-depleted transplantation in children listed by TCRdb under 2016. Library preparation employed PCR. Sequencing was carried out with an Illumina HiSeq 2500. Molecular barcoding was employed in the preparation of TCR libraries, with unique molecular identifiers being used to normalize TCRbeta repertoire quantification. The public reads were reanalyzed by TCRdb: fastp trimming at Q25, MiXCR alignment, in-frame beta chains only. Rows are combined by CDR3 protein, so each entry shows the most common genes and DNA. A total of about 360,000 distinct CDR3 sequences appear in this sample, more than 10% of them only once. Approximately 4.2% of the sample is held by the ten biggest clonotypes. This sample comprised PBMCs, obtained from the stem cell graft. These TCRs come from a human donor who donated a stem cell graft to a child with Fanconi anemia.

The chain couples TRBV6-1 to TRBJ1-5; 12 nucleotides match TRBD1. There are 17 residues in the CDR3. The V segment lost 6 bases and the J segment 7 bases; nucleotides outside the gene matches: 13. Germline lookup yields CDR1 MNHNS and CDR2 SASEGT. The CDR3 nucleotides read TGTGCCAGCAGACGCCTTTCGGGACAGGGGGCAGGACAGCCCCAGCATTTT. Its translation is CASRRLSGQGAGQPQHF.

This clonotype was detected ten times or more. The chain has TRBV7-3 and TRBJ1-1, with 9 bases matching TRBD1. The V gene's germline CDR1 is SGHTA and CDR2 FQGTGA. The CDR3 sequence is 15 residues long. Trimming cost V 4 bases and J 0 bases; bases outside gene matches: 3. The CDR3 bases are TGTGCCAGCAGCTCGACAGGGGGAATGAACACTGAAGCTTTCTTT. This gives the protein CASSSTGGMNTEAFF.

This clonotype was found a few times. The chain joins TRBV11-2 to TRBJ2-3; 13 bases match TRBD2. The CDR3 totals 17 residues. The V gene's germline CDR1 is SGHAT and CDR2 FQNNGV. The V gene end was trimmed by 3 bases and the J gene end by 4 bases; junction bases not matched to a gene: 7. CDR3 nucleotide sequence: TGTGCCAGCAGCTTCCCCAGGACTAGCGGGGGTCCAGATACGCAGTATTTT. This codes for CASSFPRTSGGPDTQYF.

The V gene is TRBV20-1, the J gene TRBJ2-2, with D tentatively TRBD1 or TRBD2 (6 bases each). Trimming removed 6 bases at V and 1 base at J, with 15 bases between. In germline, CDR1 is DFQATT, CDR2 SNEGSKA (reference sequence). The CDR3 has 15 residues. The CDR3 DNA follows: TGCAGTGCCGCATTTGGGGGGCGGAACACCGGGGAGCTGTTTTTT. Translated: CSAAFGGRNTGELFF.

This chain joins TRBV12-3 or TRBV12-4 and TRBJ2-3; 13 bases align to TRBD2. CDR3 size: 18 residues. V shed 6 bases, J shed 1 base, and the junction held 10 bases outside the gene matches. Written as DNA, the CDR3 is TGTGCCAGCAGACTCCGACTAGCGGGGGGTTTTGGCACAGATACGCAGTATTTT. Translation: CASRLRLAGGFGTDTQYF.

The gene calls are TRBV21-1 and TRBJ2-2; the table's D call, TRBD2, has no DNA check behind it. TRBV21-1 is a listed pseudogene. The CDR3 is 17 amino acids. The CDR3 is CASSKYVRWRDTGELFF. In nucleotides, the CDR3 is TGTGCCAGCAGCAAGTACGTCAGATGGAGGGACACCGGGGAGCTGTTTTTT.

This clonotype was detected ten times or more. The V call is TRBV27, the J call TRBJ1-5; 7 nucleotides match TRBD1. In germline, CDR1 is MNHEY, CDR2 SMNVEV (reference sequence). The CDR3 contains 15 residues. V shed 6 bases, J shed 9 bases, and the junction held 14 bases outside the gene matches. The CDR3 spells CASRGQGVITGPQHF. The CDR3 DNA reads as TGTGCCAGCAGGGGGCAGGGGGTCATTACGGGGCCCCAGCATTTT.

The chain carries TRBV7-2 and TRBJ2-2; TRBD2 agrees at 10 bases. The CDR3 covers 17 residues. From germline, CDR1 is SGHTA and CDR2 FQGNSA. J gave up 2 bases and V 4 bases, and 7 bases lay outside the gene matches. DNA of the CDR3: TGTGCCAGCAGCTCTTCTAGCGGGGGCCTAAACACCGGGGAGCTGTTTTTT. It specifies CASSSSSGGLNTGELFF.

The gene calls are TRBV6-1 and TRBJ2-5, with D maybe TRBD1 (5 bases). CDR1 is MNHNS, CDR2 SASEGT, per germline. The CDR3 contains 13 residues. V was shortened by 7 bases and J by 5 bases, with 14 bases between the two germline ends. The CDR3 DNA is TGTGCCAGCAACCAGGGAAATGGGGAGACCCAGTACTTC. Translated: CASNQGNGETQYF.

This clonotype came up once. The junction departs from germline at one end; a sequencing error may be responsible. The chain employs TRBV3-1 and TRBJ2-1, with 13 bases identical to TRBD2. The CDR3 covers 17 residues. Germline V CDR1 and CDR2: LGHDT, YNNKEL (reference sequence). The CDR3 protein is CACSHRTSGGSYNEQFF. The CDR3 nucleotides are TGTGCCTGCAGCCACCGGACTAGCGGGGGCTCCTACAATGAGCAGTTCTTC.

This clonotype was seen a handful of times. This chain connects TRBV2 to TRBJ2-7; no reliable D call. Looked up from germline, CDR1 is SNHLY and CDR2 is FYNNEI. This CDR3 comprises 15 residues. Between the trimmed V and J ends, which lost 6 bases and 0 bases, there was a span of 15 bases. The CDR3 spells CASRAVARGSYEQYF. The CDR3, as DNA: TGTGCCAGCAGGGCCGTTGCGAGAGGCTCCTACGAGCAGTACTTC. The full variable domain, rest sourced from reference TRBV2 and TRBJ2-7, is EPEVTQTPSHQVTQMGQEVILRCVPISNHLYFYWYRQILGQKVEFLVSFYNNEISEKSEIFDDQFSVERPDGSNFTLKIRSTKLEDSAMYFCASRAVARGSYEQYFGPGTRLTVT.

This clonotype came up a few times. V and J are TRBV27 and TRBJ1-1; a weak D match, TRBD1 (6 bases). The CDR3 covers 13 residues. In germline, CDR1 is MNHEY, CDR2 SMNVEV (reference sequence). With 8 bases removed from V and 4 bases from J, the gap between germline ends came to 14 bases. The DNA for the CDR3 is TGTGCCAGCCGTCCTGGGGGGGCCACTGAAGCTTTCTTT. Protein sequence: CASRPGGATEAFF.

This clonotype was counted a few times. The chain employs TRBV11-2 and TRBJ2-7; no definite D call. CDR3 size: 14 residues. Germline-derived CDR1 and CDR2 are SGHAT and FQNNGV. V was trimmed by 0 bases and J by 7 bases, leaving 13 bases between them. DNA for the CDR3: TGTGCCAGCAGCTTAGATCGAACAGCAAGTGAGCAGTACGTC. Its protein product is CASSLDRTASEQYV.

This clonotype was detected a few times. CDR3 in DNA: TGCGCCAGCAGCTTGATTTCGACAGGGTCGGGCACTGAAGCTTTCTTT. Translating it yields CASSLISTGSGTEAFF. The chain joins TRBV5-1 to TRBJ1-1, with 7 bases aligning to TRBD1. V lost 1 base, J lost 4 bases, and 10 bases stayed unmatched. The CDR3 runs to 16 residues. CDR1 is SGHRS and CDR2 is YFSETQ in the germline V gene.

This chain links TRBV5-1 with TRBJ1-4; D is undetermined. This CDR3 spans 14 amino acids. Germline CDR1 and CDR2: SGHRS and YFSETQ. V lost 0 bases to trimming and J lost 9 bases, with 12 bases between them. This CDR3 reads CASSLVASNKKLFF. In DNA, the CDR3 is TGCGCCAGCAGCTTGGTCGCCTCGAATAAAAAACTGTTTTTT.

V is TRBV6-2 or TRBV6-3 and J is TRBJ2-2, with D possibly matching TRBD2 (7 bases). The V gene lost 0 bases and the J gene lost 0 bases, with 14 bases spanning the gap. The CDR3 has 18 residues. Germline V lookup: CDR1 MNHEY, CDR2 SVGEGT. CDR3 bases: TGTGCCAGCAGTTACTCTGAGGGGGGGGCCTCGAACACCGGGGAGCTGTTTTTT. Translation gives CASSYSEGGASNTGELFF.

As concerns this clonotype: At one end, the junction sequence differs from germline, possibly due to a read error. The V gene is TRBV10-3, the J gene TRBJ1-4; weak D call: TRBD1 (6 bases). This CDR3 has 14 amino acids. Germline V lookup: CDR1 ENHRY, CDR2 SYGVKD. The CDR3 DNA follows: TGTGCCAGCAGTGAGTCAGGGGTAGAGGAAAAACTGTTTTTT. Amino acids: CASSESGVEEKLFF.

The J gene is TRBJ2-7, the V gene TRBV12-3 or TRBV12-4; TRBD1 matches at 7 bases. The trim removed 4 bases at V and 1 base at J, leaving 7 bases unmatched. The CDR3 extends over 15 amino acids. CDR3 coding DNA: TGTGCCAGCAGTTCCCGGGACAGTCCTTCCTACGAGCAGTACTTC. Translated: CASSSRDSPSYEQYF.

The chain joins TRBV5-1 to TRBJ1-1; D is undetermined. Trimming stripped 5 bases from V and 4 bases from J, with 9 bases between. CDR3 size: 12 residues. In germline, CDR1 is SGHRS, CDR2 YFSETQ. As DNA, the CDR3 is TGCGCCAGCAGAAAGGAGGGCACTGAAGCTTTCTTT. It yields the protein CASRKEGTEAFF.

The sample holds many counts of this clonotype. The chain joins TRBV10-3 to TRBJ1-2; 7 positions agree with TRBD1. Trimming cost V 6 bases and J 0 bases; bases outside gene matches: 7. The CDR3 totals 15 residues. Germline assignment: CDR1 ENHRY and CDR2 SYGVKD. CDR3 region: CAISGRQGTNYGYTF. The CDR3, as DNA: TGTGCCATCAGCGGTCGACAGGGAACTAACTATGGCTACACCTTC.

This clonotype has a handful of counts. The J gene is TRBJ2-2, the V gene TRBV6-1; D gene unclear. The CDR3 has 13 amino acids. Germline-derived CDR1 and CDR2 are MNHNS and SASEGT. V was clipped by 4 bases and J by 8 bases, with 11 bases between them. This chain's CDR3 is CASSGQLQGELFF. The CDR3 region has the DNA TGTGCCAGCAGTGGACAACTGCAGGGGGAGCTGTTTTTT.

This clonotype was seen at least ten times. V usage is TRBV20-1 and J usage is TRBJ2-3; 11 positions agree with TRBD2. The CDR3 runs 16 residues. Trimming removed 3 bases from V and 0 bases from J; junction bases left unmatched: 5. Germline V lookup: CDR1 DFQATT, CDR2 SNEGSKA (reference sequence). The CDR3 nucleotides are TGCAGTGCTAGTGCAGGACTAGCGGGTAGCACAGATACGCAGTATTTT. The encoded protein is CSASAGLAGSTDTQYF.

J is TRBJ1-1 and V is TRBV6-5; D is perhaps TRBD1 (6 bases). The CDR3 is 13 amino acids. V was shortened by 2 bases and J by 8 bases, with 12 bases between the two germline ends. CDR1 and CDR2 from the germline V gene are MNHEY and SVGAGI. CDR3 sequence: CASSYRGAEEAFF. As DNA, the CDR3 is TGTGCCAGCAGTTACAGGGGGGCGGAAGAAGCTTTCTTT.

This clonotype was observed many times. The chain joins TRBV29-1 to TRBJ1-1; 8 nucleotides align to TRBD1. Trimming took 6 bases from V and 3 from J; bases not matched to a gene: 6. This CDR3 is 13 amino acids long. Germline V gives CDR1 SQVTM, CDR2 ANQGSEA. CDR3: CSVSQGAYTEAFF. The CDR3, as DNA: TGCAGCGTGTCTCAGGGGGCCTACACTGAAGCTTTCTTT.

CDR3 protein: CASNSRGMGYGYTF. The DNA for the CDR3 is TGTGCCAGCAACTCGAGGGGTATGGGCTATGGCTACACCTTC. The genes are TRBV12-3 or TRBV12-4 and TRBJ1-2; D is possibly TRBD1 (5 bases). This CDR3 has 14 residues. V was clipped by 7 bases and J by 4 bases, with 16 bases between them.